The rows below give T cell receptor beta chains drawn from one sample of a study of blood T cell repertoires in COVID-19. TCRdb's copy holds only in-frame clones and misses some; the assay was immunoSEQ multiplex PCR. The sample holds about 230,000 clones, roughly 76% seen once. The specimen was peripheral blood. These receptors were collected from a woman over 75 with COVID-19, enrolled during active disease. The CDR3 runs from the conserved cysteine through the conserved F or W. Fields, in order: clone size, V gene, J gene, D gene, CDR3 DNA, CDR3 protein. The D gene is left open where the match is weak. Clone size is given for some rows only: seen once, a few or many times, or a class if the clone is expanded.

>few|TRBV7-6|TRBJ1-1|TRBD1
TGTGCCAGCAGGGCGGGACAGTTCACTGAAGCTTTCTTT
CASRAGQFTEAFF
>-|TRBV10-3|TRBJ2-1|TRBD2
TGTGCCATCAGTGAGTCCCTAGCGGGAGGGAATAATGAGCAGTTCTTC
CAISESLAGGNNEQFF
>-|TRBV6-6|TRBJ2-4|TRBD2
TGTGCCAGCAGTTACGGGGAGGGGCTAGACAAAAACATTCAGTACTTC
CASSYGEGLDKNIQYF
>-|TRBV16|TRBJ2-5|-
TGTGCCAGCAGCCTGGGAGGGGGAGAGACCCAGTACTTC
CASSLGGGETQYF
>-|TRBV11-3|TRBJ2-1|TRBD2
TGTGCCAGCAGCCGGGGGGAATACAATGAGCAGTTCTTC
CASSRGEYNEQFF
>-|TRBV12-3/TRBV12-4|TRBJ1-1|-
TGTGCCAGCAGTACCGCCCGTGGTGGCCAAGCTTTCTTT
CASSTARGGQAFF
>-|TRBV13|TRBJ1-3|-
TGTGCCAGCAGCTTTAGCCTGACCTCTGGAAACACCATATATTTT
CASSFSLTSGNTIYF
>-|TRBV11-2|TRBJ2-3|-
TGTGCCAGCAGCCCTACCGTCAAAGGCACAGATACGCAGTATTTT
CASSPTVKGTDTQYF
>once|TRBV7-8|TRBJ2-1|-
TGTGCCAGCAGCTTAGGAGTGGGGGGGCCGAATGAGCAGTTCTTC
CASSLGVGGPNEQFF
>-|TRBV30|TRBJ2-5|-
TGTGCCTGGAGTGTGATTGAGGAGACCCAGTACTTC
CAWSVIEETQYF
>few|TRBV29-1|TRBJ2-7|-
TGCAGCGTTGAGCTGCACGGGGGGCAGTACTTC
CSVELHGGQYF
>-|TRBV18|TRBJ2-1|-
TGTGCCAGCTCACCACCGCGCTACTCCTACAATGAGCAGTTCTTC
CASSPPRYSYNEQFF
>-|TRBV6-5|TRBJ2-5|-
TGTGCCAGCAGTCCTCGGGGGAAAGAGACCCAGTACTTC
CASSPRGKETQYF
>-|TRBV19|TRBJ2-4|TRBD2
TGTGCCAGTACCCGTAGCGGGGCTAAAAACATTCAGTACTTC
CASTRSGAKNIQYF
>once|TRBV7-2|TRBJ1-1|-
TGTGCCAGCAGCTTCTCCGCGGGAGGGTTCGCTGAAGCTTTCTTT
CASSFSAGGFAEAFF
>-|TRBV24-1|TRBJ2-1|TRBD2
TGTGCCACCAGTGTTGCCGGGGGGGCCTACAATGAGCAGTTCTTC
CATSVAGGAYNEQFF
>-|TRBV2|TRBJ1-5|-
TGTGCCAGCAGGGGGGAGGATATCCAGCCCCAGCATTTT
CASRGEDIQPQHF